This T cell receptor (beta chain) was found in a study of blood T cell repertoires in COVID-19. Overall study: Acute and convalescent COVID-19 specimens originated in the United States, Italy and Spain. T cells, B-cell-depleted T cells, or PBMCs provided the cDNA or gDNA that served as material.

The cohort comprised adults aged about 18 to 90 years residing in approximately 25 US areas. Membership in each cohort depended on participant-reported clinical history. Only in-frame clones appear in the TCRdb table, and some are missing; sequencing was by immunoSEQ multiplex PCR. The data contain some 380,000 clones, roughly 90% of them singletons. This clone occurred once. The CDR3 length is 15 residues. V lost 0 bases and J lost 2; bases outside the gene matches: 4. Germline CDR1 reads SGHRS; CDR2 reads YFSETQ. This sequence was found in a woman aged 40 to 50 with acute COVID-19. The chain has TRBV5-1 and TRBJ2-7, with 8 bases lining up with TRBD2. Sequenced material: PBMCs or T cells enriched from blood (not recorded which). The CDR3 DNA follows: TGCGCCAGCAGCTTGGTTAGCGGGGTGACCTACGAGCAGTACTTC. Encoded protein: CASSLVSGVTYEQYF.